These 22 T cell receptor beta chains came from one sample sequenced in a study of cytomegalovirus exposure and HLA in healthy donors. The study ran its PCR with 60 Vbeta and 13 Jbeta primers. Only in-frame clones appear in the TCRdb table, and some are missing; sequencing was by immunoSEQ multiplex PCR. The sample carries fewer than 200,000 clones, about three quarters recorded once. Sequencing used PBMCs. The receptors were gathered from a woman in her thirties or forties in good health and CMV-seropositive.

J is TRBJ1-1 and V is TRBV4-3, with D possibly matching TRBD1 (5 bases). V gave up 4 bases and J gave up 1 base, with 7 bases separating them. The germline V gene has CDR1 LGHNA and CDR2 YSLEER. The CDR3 is 13 residues long. CDR3 loop: CASSPTENTEAFF. The CDR3 nucleotides are TGCGCCAGCAGCCCGACAGAGAACACTGAAGCTTTCTTT.

In its sample, this clone was seen a few times. V is TRBV19 and J is TRBJ1-2; 8 positions match TRBD1. Germline CDR1 and CDR2: LNHDA and SQIVND (reference sequence). Trimming at V came to 3 bases and at J to 7 bases, leaving 1 base not matched to a gene. The CDR3 runs 12 residues. The CDR3: CASSIGQGGYTF. The CDR3 region has the DNA TGTGCCAGTAGTATTGGACAGGGTGGCTACACCTTC.

CDR3 sequence: CASRQDYGYTF. The CDR3 DNA reads as TGCGCCAGCAGGCAGGACTATGGCTACACCTTC. The genes are TRBV10-2 and TRBJ1-2; D not certain. The CDR3 has 11 amino acids. V was clipped by 6 bases and J by 3 bases, with 5 bases between them. Germline V gives CDR1 WSHSY, CDR2 SAAADI.

The chain is built from TRBV19 and TRBJ2-3; TRBD2 agrees at 14 bases. V dropped 5 bases and J dropped 5; count of bases not matched to a gene: 9. The CDR3 sequence is 17 residues long. CDR1 is LNHDA and CDR2 is SQIVND in the germline V gene (reference sequence). The CDR3 sequence is CASSSRLAGGVGDTQYF. The CDR3 coding sequence is TGTGCCAGTAGTTCCCGACTAGCGGGAGGGGTCGGAGATACGCAGTATTTT. The full variable domain, completed using reference TRBV19 and TRBJ2-3, is DGGITQSPKYLFRKEGQNVTLSCEQNLNHDAMYWYRQDPGQGLRLIYYSQIVNDFQKGDIAEGYSVSREKKESFPLTVTSAQKNPTAFYLCASSSRLAGGVGDTQYFGPGTRLTVL.

CDR3 loop: CASSTGQGALNQPQHF. As DNA, the CDR3 is TGTGCCAGCAGCACGGGACAGGGGGCCTTGAATCAGCCCCAGCATTTT. The chain employs TRBV7-2 and TRBJ1-5; TRBD1 matches 12 bases. CDR1 SGHTA and CDR2 FQGNSA come from the germline V gene. There are 16 residues in the CDR3. After removal of 5 bases from V and 4 bases from J, the junction contained 6 bases not matched to a gene.

This chain joins TRBV2 and TRBJ2-3; 8 bases align to TRBD1. The germline gives CDR1 SNHLY, CDR2 FYNNEI. Trimming cost V 5 bases and J 3 bases; bases outside gene matches: 7. This CDR3 has 15 amino acids. The CDR3 region has the DNA TGTGCCAGCAGTCCGCAGGGGGCGCGGACAGATACGCAGTATTTT. Its protein is CASSPQGARTDTQYF.

This clone was detected only once. The CDR3 loop reads CASSGRDSRVSTLNTEAFF. CDR3 bases: TGTGCCAGTAGTGGCCGGGACAGTCGAGTTTCGACCCTTAACACTGAAGCTTTCTTT. V usage is TRBV19 and J usage is TRBJ1-1; TRBD1 aligns across 7 bases. CDR3 size: 19 residues. Germline V gene lookup returns CDR1 LNHDA and CDR2 SQIVND (reference sequence). Trimming removed 5 bases from V and 2 bases from J; junction bases left unmatched: 20.

The rearrangement links TRBV7-2 to TRBJ2-4, with 8 nucleotides matching TRBD2. This CDR3 has 15 amino acids. The V gene's germline CDR1 is SGHTA and CDR2 FQGNSA. The V segment lost 7 bases and the J segment 6 bases; nucleotides outside the gene matches: 11. The CDR3 spells CASTPGGGWGNIQYF. The CDR3 DNA reads TGTGCCAGCACCCCGGGAGGGGGTTGGGGAAACATTCAGTACTTC.

The chain joins TRBV30 to TRBJ2-7, with D possibly TRBD1 on 7 matching bases. CDR1 and CDR2 (germline): GTSNPN, SVGIG (reference sequence). The CDR3 is 12 residues long. V was shortened by 5 bases and J by 2 bases, with 10 bases between the two germline ends. The CDR3 sequence: CAWQGGPYEQYF. The CDR3 region has the DNA TGTGCCTGGCAGGGGGGCCCCTACGAGCAGTACTTC.

This clone appeared a single time. The CDR3 DNA follows: TGTGCCAGTAGTATCGGACAGTCCCAGATCTCTGGAAACACCATATATTTT. It yields the protein CASSIGQSQISGNTIYF. The rearrangement uses TRBV19 and TRBJ1-3; D possibly corresponds to TRBD1 (6 bases). Between the trimmed V and J ends, which lost 3 bases and 0 bases, there was a span of 15 bases. This CDR3 spans 17 amino acids. Germline V gives CDR1 LNHDA, CDR2 SQIVND (reference sequence).

The V call is TRBV14, the J call TRBJ2-5; D not resolved. This CDR3 has 13 amino acids. Per the germline V gene, CDR1 is SGHDN and CDR2 is FVKESK. V lost 1 base to trimming and J lost 2 bases, with 5 bases between them. CDR3 sequence (DNA): TGTGCCAGCAGCCAAGGGCAGCAAGAGACCCAGTACTTC. Translating it yields CASSQGQQETQYF.

CDR3 residues: CASSLESYNSPLHF. CDR3 DNA: TGTGCCAGCAGCTTGGAGTCCTATAATTCACCCCTCCACTTT. This rearrangement joins TRBV7-9 to TRBJ1-6; D gene uncertain. The CDR3 has 14 amino acids. V was clipped by 3 bases and J by 1 base, with 4 bases between them. From germline, CDR1 is SEHNR and CDR2 FQNEAQ (reference sequence).

This chain connects TRBV27 to TRBJ2-1; D not resolved. Trimming shortened V by 6 bases and J by 0 bases, and 12 bases separated the two germline ends. The length of the CDR3 is 15 residues. Germline V CDR1 and CDR2: MNHEY, SMNVEV (reference sequence). The CDR3 protein is CASSISAYSYNEQFF. The DNA for the CDR3 is TGTGCCAGCAGCATAAGCGCTTACTCCTACAATGAGCAGTTCTTC.

V is TRBV5-1 and J is TRBJ1-4; the D gene is possibly TRBD1 (6 bases). The CDR3 spans 15 residues. V gave up 0 bases and J gave up 7 bases, with 13 bases separating them. CDR1 SGHRS and CDR2 YFSETQ come from the germline V gene. CDR3 loop: CASSLDGGASEKLFF. The CDR3 DNA is TGCGCCAGCAGCTTGGATGGGGGGGCGAGTGAAAAACTGTTTTTT.

CDR3 residues: CASSYSDRDTEAFF. The CDR3 bases are TGTGCCAGCAGTTACTCGGACAGGGACACTGAAGCTTTCTTT. The chain uses TRBV6-5 and TRBJ1-1; 8 nucleotides align to TRBD1. The V gene end was trimmed by 0 bases and the J gene end by 3 bases; junction bases not matched to a gene: 0. This CDR3 has 14 residues. Germline assignment: CDR1 MNHEY and CDR2 SVGAGI.

V usage is TRBV7-2 and J usage is TRBJ1-3; TRBD1 matches 8 bases. V lost 1 base, J lost 4 bases, and 6 bases stayed unmatched. Germline V gives CDR1 SGHTA, CDR2 FQGNSA. The CDR3 is made up of 16 amino acids. The CDR3, as DNA: TGTGCCAGCAGCTTAGGGCAGGGGGCTCTCGGAAACACCATATATTTT. This sequence encodes CASSLGQGALGNTIYF.

The V and J genes are TRBV28 and TRBJ2-7, with 7 bases aligning to TRBD1. The length of the CDR3 is 13 residues. Losses at the gene ends were 8 bases for V and 5 bases for J; bases not matched to a gene: 9. Germline V gene lookup returns CDR1 MDHEN and CDR2 SYDVKM. Written as DNA, the CDR3 is TGTGCCAGCGGGGGCAGGGGGACCCACGAGCAGTACTTC. It codes for CASGGRGTHEQYF.

This clone showed up just a few times. The chain carries TRBV11-3 and TRBJ1-2, with TRBD1 matching 8 bases. The CDR3 covers 15 residues. Germline-derived CDR1 and CDR2 are SGHNT and YENEEA. With 6 bases clipped from V and 4 bases from J, the junction kept 10 bases outside the gene matches. The CDR3 DNA reads as TGTGCCAGCAGTCCTCGGACAGGGATGAGCTATGGCTACACCTTC. This sequence encodes CASSPRTGMSYGYTF.

The genes are TRBV19 and TRBJ2-1, with 11 bases fitting TRBD2. CDR3 length equals 17 residues. The trim removed 3 bases at V and 0 bases at J, leaving 4 bases unmatched. Germline V lookup: CDR1 LNHDA, CDR2 SQIVND (reference sequence). In DNA, the CDR3 is TGTGCCAGTAGTATGGGACTAGCGGCGGGCTCCTACAATGAGCAGTTCTTC. Translated, it gives CASSMGLAAGSYNEQFF.

CDR3 in amino acids: CAWSLLGLAGGQALQETQYF. Here the CDR3 DNA reads TGTGCCTGGAGTCTCCTCGGACTAGCGGGGGGCCAGGCCCTCCAAGAGACCCAGTACTTC. The chain couples TRBV30 to TRBJ2-5; TRBD2 aligns across 14 bases. The CDR3 is 20 amino acids. The junction had 15 bases not matched to a gene; V was cut back by 2 bases and J by 1 base. Germline CDR1 and CDR2: GTSNPN and SVGIG (reference sequence). The full variable domain, completed using reference TRBV30 and TRBJ2-5, is SQTIHQWPATLVQPVGSPLSLECTVEGTSNPNLYWYRQAAGRGLQLLFYSVGIGQISSEVPQNLSASRPQDRQFILSSKKLLLSDSGFYLCAWSLLGLAGGQALQETQYFGPGTRLLVL.

The chain links TRBV4-1 to TRBJ2-3; TRBD2 matches 10 bases. CDR1 and CDR2 from the germline V gene are MGHRA and YSYEKL. Germline trimming cut 3 bases from V and 3 bases from J; bases unmatched to any gene: 6. The CDR3 is made up of 16 amino acids. The CDR3 is CASSHVLAGITDTQYF. The CDR3 nucleotides read TGCGCCAGCAGCCACGTACTAGCGGGAATTACAGATACGCAGTATTTT.

The chain has TRBV7-2 and TRBJ2-7; 11 nucleotides line up with TRBD1. Per germline, CDR1 SGHTA and CDR2 FQGNSA. V dropped 5 bases and J dropped 5; count of bases not matched to a gene: 5. This CDR3 has 14 residues. CDR3 in amino acids: CASSPDRGLNEQYF. For the CDR3, the DNA is TGTGCCAGCAGCCCGGACAGGGGGCTGAACGAGCAGTACTTC.